Listed here is a single T cell receptor (beta chain). From its re-call of the 5' RACE reads, TCRdb lists each CDR3 protein once, without DNA. The specimen's table records about 110,000 distinct CDR3 sequences. The CDR3 runs 15 residues. Germline CDR1 LGHNA, CDR2 YSLEER. These data come from a study of monozygotic twins with inflammatory bowel disease. Sequenced input: blood. The TCR sequence derives from a human donor with ulcerative colitis or Crohn's disease, or a healthy co-twin of an affected twin (not recorded which). The chain combines TRBV4-3 with TRBJ2-7. The CDR3 sequence is CASSQDGNSLYEQYF.